This TCR beta chain was sequenced in a study of control samples from healthy donors and cancer patients (dated by TCRdb to 2020 to 2021). The CDR3 measures 15 amino acids from cysteine to phenylalanine. Just CDR3 DNA is preserved here, 45 bases in frame from base 1. Trimming at the junction amounts to 1 base on V and 1 base on J, and the germline ends lie 10 bases apart. Reading the germline V gene gives CDR1 LGHNA and CDR2 YSLEER. The library was produced with the immunoSEQ multiplex PCR assay. What TCRdb holds here is the immuneACCESS table cut down to in-frame rearrangements. Part of the clones is not present; checked against another copy, under half of the missing clones reflect an unresolved V gene, and the others are unexplained. For this sample there are tens of thousands of clones; about 96% appear just once. 1.1% of the sample comes from the top ten. About this clone itself: Its antigen has not been determined. No qualities accompany the bases; no much larger clone lies one base away.

The chain was built from TRBV4-3 and TRBJ2-5; a weak D assignment points to TRBD2 (6 bases agree). The TCR comes from a woman younger than 30 in good health. Sequenced material: blood. CDR3 protein: CASSQGMGGQETQYF. In nucleotide form, the sequence is TGCGCCAGCAGCCAAGGAATGGGGGGCCAAGAGACCCAGTACTTC.